Sequencing of this T cell receptor beta chain was carried out in a study of read filtering for tumor transcriptome and immune sequencing (TCRdb year 2020). About the investigation overall: The cohort was composed of 16 to 20 male and more than twelve female patients, with a mean age of approximately 70 years and an age range of roughly 40 to 90. By revised international staging, eight or nine patients were R-ISS I, about 15 were R-ISS II and about seven were R-ISS III. Using the same bone marrow samples, the study compared TCR repertoires obtained by targeted immune repertoire sequencing with those obtained by bulk whole-transcriptome sequencing. As a main aim, a read-filtering strategy for immune repertoire data was addressed, with the specific question being whether clonotypes supported by a single read should be removed. After DNase treatment, whole-transcriptome libraries were prepared with the TruSeq RNA Access Library Prep Kit. Per sample, about 3.5 to 11 million TCR-region mapped reads were obtained with IR-seq, compared with only roughly 80 to 1,300 with RNA-seq. Broad study findings and their caveats: The correlation between IR-seq and RNA-seq shared clonotype proportions rose when single-read clonotypes were removed. The sorted CD138-negative fraction was a mixed bone marrow immune population, not purified T cells. In IR-seq, 80% to 85% of clonotypes but approximately 3.7% of total reads were represented by single-read clonotypes, whereas in RNA-seq, around three quarters of clonotypes and approximately 45% of reads were represented by single-read clonotypes. Clonotypes were captured by IR-seq at much higher depth and more reliably than by RNA-seq, and smaller IR-seq throughput was sufficient for identification of most shared clonotypes.

The Immunoverse kit was used to build TCR libraries from roughly 440 ng RNA, with molecular barcoded adaptors covering alpha/delta and beta/gamma chains. The same RNA used for transcriptome sequencing was used for TCR library preparation. An Illumina HiSeq 4000 with 2 x 150 cycles was used to sequence the TCR libraries. The original pipeline was this. TCR reads were aligned to human V, D, J and C references and assembled into CDR3 clonotypes with MiXCR, including quality filtering and error correction. The tcR package in R was used to analyze clonotype counts and gene usage diversity. For inspection of raw mapping reads, RNA-seq reads were mapped by STAR aligner version 2.5.3a onto GRCh37 of the human genome. To test how sequencing depth affects detected clonotypes, IR-seq fastq files were randomly downsampled with Seqtk 1.3. TCRdb reworked the public reads: Q25 trimming with fastp, MiXCR clone assembly, productive beta chains retained. Each CDR3 protein appears once, grouped with its most common genes and DNA. TCRdb assigned the V and J calls; the authors' analysis was not used. The sample table holds around 130,000 distinct CDR3 sequences, of which over 10% were seen once. Together, the top ten hold 7.5% to 9.5% of the sample.

Each patient had bone marrow sampled at the time of active disease. Bone marrow mononuclear cells were isolated by Ficoll-Hypaque density gradient centrifugation. Myeloma plasma cells were removed and CD138-negative cells were collected by negative selection after labeling with CD138 magnetic microbeads on a MACS separator. Flow cytometry on an Attune NxT with CD138 antibodies was used to check the purity of the isolated cells. TRIzol reagent was used to extract total RNA, which was then quantified with a NanoDrop spectrophotometer. Paired RNA-seq and IR-seq were performed on the CD138-negative bone marrow sample of each patient. This clonotype was observed at least ten times. The clone's antigen remains unknown. No base quality values were provided; no much bigger clone lies one nucleotide off. Sequencing input: a population of CD138-negative cells sorted from bone marrow. The sample's cell subset or site, from its label and the paper: bone marrow mononuclear cells depleted of CD138+ plasma/myeloma cells by negative magnetic selection. This TCR came from a donor at least 40 years old with multiple myeloma.

The sequence in DNA is TGTGCCAGCAGCGACGAACATTCACCCCTCCACTTT. Its protein reads: CASSDEHSPLHF. The rearrangement joined TRBV7-9 to TRBJ1-6, with the D gene uncertain. Including cysteine and phenylalanine, the CDR3 has 12 amino acids. The read is trimmed to its CDR3 DNA, 36 bases read in frame from base 1. CDR1 is given as SEHNR and CDR2 as FQNEAQ, both from the germline V gene (reference sequence). The trim is 5 bases for V and 8 bases for J, with a gap of 7 bases between the germline ends.